This T cell receptor beta chain was recorded in a study of blood T cell repertoires in COVID-19. Per the original data handling: Estimated nucleated cell counts came from reference gene primer amplification. Produced via immunoSEQ multiplex PCR; TCRdb's table is partial and in-frame only. V, J and clone size were drawn from that table, and D and trimming were deduced from the DNA. The sample carries about 300,000 clones, around 91% recorded once. This clone has just one count. CDR3 length equals 11 residues. Trimming stripped 4 bases from V and 7 bases from J, with 10 bases between. Germline V CDR1 and CDR2: DFQATT, SNEGSKA (reference sequence).

The chain recombines TRBV20-1 with TRBJ1-1, with a tentative D call TRBD1 (5 bases). The sequenced material came from PBMCs or T cells enriched from blood (not recorded which). The receptor was isolated from a young woman with acute COVID-19. CDR3 protein: CSATRGGEAFF. CDR3 in DNA: TGCAGTGCTACCCGCGGGGGTGAAGCTTTCTTT.